This T cell receptor beta chain was profiled in a study of cytomegalovirus exposure and HLA in healthy donors. The CDR3 is 14 residues long. In germline, CDR1 is SGHKS, CDR2 YYEKEE (reference sequence). V lost 2 bases and J lost 0; bases outside the gene matches: 1. Use of 60 Vbeta and 13 Jbeta primers characterized the PCR. Sequencing was performed with immunoSEQ multiplex PCR; in TCRdb, only in-frame clones are kept and a portion is missing. The sample consists of more than 90,000 clones, about four fifths of them appearing once. Sequencing was carried out using PBMCs. The sequence was collected from a human donor in good health. The chain links TRBV5-5 to TRBJ1-1; TRBD1 matches at 7 bases. This CDR3 is CASSLGGMNTEAFF. The CDR3 bases are TGTGCCAGCAGCTTAGGGGGCATGAACACTGAAGCTTTCTTT.